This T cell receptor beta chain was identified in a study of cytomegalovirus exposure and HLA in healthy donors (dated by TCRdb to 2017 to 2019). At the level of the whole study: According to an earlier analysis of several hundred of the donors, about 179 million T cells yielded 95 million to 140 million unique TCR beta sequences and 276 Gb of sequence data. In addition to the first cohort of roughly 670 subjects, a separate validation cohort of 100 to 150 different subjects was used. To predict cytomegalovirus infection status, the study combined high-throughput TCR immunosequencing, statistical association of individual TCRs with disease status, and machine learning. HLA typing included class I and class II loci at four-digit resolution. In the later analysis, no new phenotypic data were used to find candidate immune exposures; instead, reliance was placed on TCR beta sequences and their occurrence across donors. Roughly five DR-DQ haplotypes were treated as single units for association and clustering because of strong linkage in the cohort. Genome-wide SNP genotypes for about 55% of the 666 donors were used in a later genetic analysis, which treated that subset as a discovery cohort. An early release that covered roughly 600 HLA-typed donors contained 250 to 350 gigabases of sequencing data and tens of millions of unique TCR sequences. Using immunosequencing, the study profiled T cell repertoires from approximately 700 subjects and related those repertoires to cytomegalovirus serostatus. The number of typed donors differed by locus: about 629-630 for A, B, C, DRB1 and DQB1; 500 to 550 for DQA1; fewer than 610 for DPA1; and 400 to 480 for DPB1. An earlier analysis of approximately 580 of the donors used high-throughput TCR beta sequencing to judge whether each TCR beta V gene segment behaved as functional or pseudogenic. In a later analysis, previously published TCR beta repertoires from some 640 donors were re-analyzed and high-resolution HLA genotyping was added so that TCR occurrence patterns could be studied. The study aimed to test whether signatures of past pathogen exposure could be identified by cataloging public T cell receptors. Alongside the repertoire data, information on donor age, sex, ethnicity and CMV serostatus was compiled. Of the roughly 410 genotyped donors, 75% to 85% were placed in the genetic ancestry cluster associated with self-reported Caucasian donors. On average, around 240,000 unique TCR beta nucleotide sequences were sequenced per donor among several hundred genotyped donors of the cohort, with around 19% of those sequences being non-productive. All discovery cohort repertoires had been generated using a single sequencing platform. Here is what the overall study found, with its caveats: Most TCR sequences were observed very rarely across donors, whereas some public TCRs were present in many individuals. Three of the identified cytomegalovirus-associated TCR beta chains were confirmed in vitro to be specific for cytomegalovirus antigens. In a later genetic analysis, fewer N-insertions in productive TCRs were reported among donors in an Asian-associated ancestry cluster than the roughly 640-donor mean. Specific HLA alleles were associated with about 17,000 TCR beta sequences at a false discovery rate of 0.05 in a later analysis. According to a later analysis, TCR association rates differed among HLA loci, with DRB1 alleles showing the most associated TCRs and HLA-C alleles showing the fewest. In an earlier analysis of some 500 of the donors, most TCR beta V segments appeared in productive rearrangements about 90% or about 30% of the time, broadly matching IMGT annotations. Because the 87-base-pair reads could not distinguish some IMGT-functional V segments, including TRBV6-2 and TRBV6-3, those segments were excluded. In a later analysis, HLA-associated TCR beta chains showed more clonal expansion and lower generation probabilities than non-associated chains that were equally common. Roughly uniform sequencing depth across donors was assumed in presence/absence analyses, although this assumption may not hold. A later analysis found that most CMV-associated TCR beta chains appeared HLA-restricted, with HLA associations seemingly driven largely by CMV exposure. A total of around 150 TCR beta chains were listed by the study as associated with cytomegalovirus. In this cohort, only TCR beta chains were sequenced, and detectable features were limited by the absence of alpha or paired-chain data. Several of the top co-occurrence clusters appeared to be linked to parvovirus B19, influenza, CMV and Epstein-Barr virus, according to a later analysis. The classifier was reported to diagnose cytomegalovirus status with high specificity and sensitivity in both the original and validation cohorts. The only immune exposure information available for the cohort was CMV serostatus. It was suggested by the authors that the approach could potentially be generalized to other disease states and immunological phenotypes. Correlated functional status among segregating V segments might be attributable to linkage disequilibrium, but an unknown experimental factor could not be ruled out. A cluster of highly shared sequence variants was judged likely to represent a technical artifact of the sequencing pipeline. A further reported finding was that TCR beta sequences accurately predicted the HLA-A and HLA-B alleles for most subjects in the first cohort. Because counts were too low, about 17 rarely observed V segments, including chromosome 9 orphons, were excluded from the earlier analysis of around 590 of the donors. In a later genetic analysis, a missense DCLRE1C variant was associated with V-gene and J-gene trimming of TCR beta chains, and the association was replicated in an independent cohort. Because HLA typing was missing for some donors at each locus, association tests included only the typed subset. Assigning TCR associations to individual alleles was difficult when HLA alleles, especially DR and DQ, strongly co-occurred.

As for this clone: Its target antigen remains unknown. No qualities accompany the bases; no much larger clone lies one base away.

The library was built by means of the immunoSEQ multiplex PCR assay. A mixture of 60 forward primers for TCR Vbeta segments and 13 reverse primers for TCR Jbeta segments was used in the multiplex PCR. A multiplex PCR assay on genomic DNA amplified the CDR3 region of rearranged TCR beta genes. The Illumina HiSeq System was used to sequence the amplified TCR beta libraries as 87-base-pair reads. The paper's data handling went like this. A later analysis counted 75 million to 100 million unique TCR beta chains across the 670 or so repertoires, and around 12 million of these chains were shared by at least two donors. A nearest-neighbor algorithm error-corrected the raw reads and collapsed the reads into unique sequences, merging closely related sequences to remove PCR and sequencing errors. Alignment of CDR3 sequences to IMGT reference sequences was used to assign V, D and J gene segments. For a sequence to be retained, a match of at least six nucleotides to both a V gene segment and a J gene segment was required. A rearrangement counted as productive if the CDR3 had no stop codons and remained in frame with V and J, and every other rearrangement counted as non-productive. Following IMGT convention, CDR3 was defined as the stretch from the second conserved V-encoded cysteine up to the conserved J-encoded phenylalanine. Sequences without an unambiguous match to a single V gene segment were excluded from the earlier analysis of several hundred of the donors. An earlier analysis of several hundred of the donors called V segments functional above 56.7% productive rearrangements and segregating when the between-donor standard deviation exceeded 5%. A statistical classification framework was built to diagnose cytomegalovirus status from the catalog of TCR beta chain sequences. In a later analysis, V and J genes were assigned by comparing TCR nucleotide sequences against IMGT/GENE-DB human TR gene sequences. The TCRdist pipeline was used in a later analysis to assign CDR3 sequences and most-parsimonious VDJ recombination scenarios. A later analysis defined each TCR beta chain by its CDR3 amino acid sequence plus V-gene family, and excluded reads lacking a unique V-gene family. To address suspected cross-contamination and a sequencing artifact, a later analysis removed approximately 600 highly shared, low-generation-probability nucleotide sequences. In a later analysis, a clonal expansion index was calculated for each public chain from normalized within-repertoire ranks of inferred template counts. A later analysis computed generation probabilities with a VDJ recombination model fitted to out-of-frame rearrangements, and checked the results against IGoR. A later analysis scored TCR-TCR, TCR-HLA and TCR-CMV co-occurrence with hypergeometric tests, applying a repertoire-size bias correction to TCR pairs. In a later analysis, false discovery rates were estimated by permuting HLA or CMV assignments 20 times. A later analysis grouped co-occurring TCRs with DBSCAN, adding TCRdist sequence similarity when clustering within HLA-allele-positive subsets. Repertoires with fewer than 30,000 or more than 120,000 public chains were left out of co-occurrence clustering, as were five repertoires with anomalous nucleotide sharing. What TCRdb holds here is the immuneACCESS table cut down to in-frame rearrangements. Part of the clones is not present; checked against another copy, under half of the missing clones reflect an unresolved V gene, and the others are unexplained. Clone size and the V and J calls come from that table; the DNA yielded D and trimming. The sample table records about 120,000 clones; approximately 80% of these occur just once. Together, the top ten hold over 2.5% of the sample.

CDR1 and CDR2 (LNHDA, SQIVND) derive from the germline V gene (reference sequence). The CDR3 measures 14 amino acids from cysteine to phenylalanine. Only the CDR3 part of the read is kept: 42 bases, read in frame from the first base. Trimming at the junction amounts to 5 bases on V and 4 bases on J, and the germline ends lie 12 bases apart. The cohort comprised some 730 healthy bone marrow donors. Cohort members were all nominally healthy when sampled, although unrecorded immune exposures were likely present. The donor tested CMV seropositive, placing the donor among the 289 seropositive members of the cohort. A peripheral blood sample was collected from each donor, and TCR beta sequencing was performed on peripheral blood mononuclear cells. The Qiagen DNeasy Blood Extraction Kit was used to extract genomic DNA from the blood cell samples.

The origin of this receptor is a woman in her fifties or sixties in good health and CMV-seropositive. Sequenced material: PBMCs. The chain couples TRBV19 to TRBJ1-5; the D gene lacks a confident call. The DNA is TGTGCCAGTAGTTGGGTTCGGGGAAATCAGCCCCAGCATTTT. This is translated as CASSWVRGNQPQHF.